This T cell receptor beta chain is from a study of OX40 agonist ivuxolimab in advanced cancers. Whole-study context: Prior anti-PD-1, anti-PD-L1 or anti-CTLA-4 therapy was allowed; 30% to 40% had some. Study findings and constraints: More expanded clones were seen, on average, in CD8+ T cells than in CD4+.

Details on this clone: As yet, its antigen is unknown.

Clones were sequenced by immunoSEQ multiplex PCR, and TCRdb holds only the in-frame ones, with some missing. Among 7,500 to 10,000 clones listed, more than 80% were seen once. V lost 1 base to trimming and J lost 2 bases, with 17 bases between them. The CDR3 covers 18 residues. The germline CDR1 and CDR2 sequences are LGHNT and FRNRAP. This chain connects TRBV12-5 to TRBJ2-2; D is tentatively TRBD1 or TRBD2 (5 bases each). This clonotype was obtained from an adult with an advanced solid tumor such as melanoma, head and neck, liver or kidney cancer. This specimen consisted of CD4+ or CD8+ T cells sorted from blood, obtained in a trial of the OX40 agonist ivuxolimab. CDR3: CASGLGRTGTANTGELFF. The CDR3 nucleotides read TGTGCTAGTGGTTTGGGTCGGACTGGGACCGCTAACACCGGGGAGCTGTTTTTT. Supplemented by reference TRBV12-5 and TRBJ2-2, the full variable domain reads DARVTQTPRHKVTEMGQEVTMRCQPILGHNTVFWYRQTMMQGLELLAYFRNRAPLDDSGMPKDRFSAEMPDATLATLKIQPSEPRDSAVYFCASGLGRTGTANTGELFFGEGSRLTVL.